This record concerns one TCR beta chain sequence. These data are taken from a study of blood T cell repertoires in COVID-19. Study context: COVID-19 samples collected from the United States, Italy and Spain covered acute and convalescent phases.

Original data processing: Estimates of nucleated cell counts were drawn from the amplification of reference gene primers. TCRdb's table, derived via immunoSEQ multiplex PCR, lists solely in-frame clones and lacks some. V and J calls and clone size are those listed in that table; D and trimming were worked out from the DNA. The sample has approximately 230,000 clones; 65% to 90% are singletons. Recruitment covered about 26 US areas and drew participants whose ages spanned roughly 18 to 95 years. Assignments of participants to cohorts depended upon their own reported clinical history. The junction had 7 bases not matched to a gene; V was cut back by 3 bases and J by 1 base. Germline V lookup: CDR1 KGHSH, CDR2 LQKENI. The CDR3 contains 16 residues.

The sequence was collected from a young man who had recovered from COVID-19. The sequenced material came from PBMCs or T cells enriched from blood (not recorded which). The chain combines TRBV18 with TRBJ1-1; 8 nucleotides align to TRBD1. The CDR3 DNA reads TGTGCCAGCTCACCGCTCGGACAGGGCTCGAACACTGAAGCTTTCTTT. This sequence encodes CASSPLGQGSNTEAFF.